This is a list of T cell receptor beta chains from one sample in a study of long-term antiretroviral therapy in people with HIV. The repertoire was sequenced with immunoSEQ multiplex PCR; TCRdb's copy has only in-frame clones and lacks some. The sample lists 20,000 to 25,000 clones; 88% were seen once. The source material was unsorted PBMCs, sampled 2.3 years after starting antiretroviral therapy. The receptors were sampled from a man aged 60 to 75 with HIV. CDR3s include the opening cysteine and the closing phenylalanine or tryptophan. A D gene is named only where the DNA matches it firmly. Clone size is not always given. Where it is, it says once, few, many or a class for expanded clones.

d_gene	abundance	v_gene	len	j_gene	CDR3aa	CDR3nt
NA	once	TRBV5-5	12	TRBJ1-1	CASSLPFTEAFF	TGTGCCAGCAGCTTACCATTCACTGAAGCTTTCTTT
NA	NA	TRBV6-5	14	TRBJ2-7	CASSFYGRSYEQYF	TGTGCCAGCAGTTTCTACGGCAGATCCTACGAGCAGTACTTC
NA	NA	TRBV29-1	12	TRBJ2-3	CSARPDTDTQYF	TGCAGCGCCAGACCTGACACAGATACGCAGTATTTT
TRBD2	NA	TRBV27	19	TRBJ2-2	CASSLLRVGLAGNAGELFF	TGTGCCAGCAGTTTATTAAGGGTGGGACTAGCCGGGAACGCCGGGGAGCTGTTTTTT
NA	NA	TRBV2	13	TRBJ2-3	CASGLGVADTQYF	TGTGCCAGCGGCTTGGGAGTCGCAGATACGCAGTATTTT
NA	NA	TRBV7-3	13	TRBJ2-6	CASSPSIANVLTF	TGTGCCAGCAGCCCATCTATAGCCAACGTCCTGACTTTC
TRBD2	NA	TRBV9	17	TRBJ2-3	CASSALLLAGGTDTQYF	TGTGCCAGCAGCGCCCTATTACTAGCGGGGGGAACAGATACGCAGTATTTT
NA	NA	TRBV14	18	TRBJ2-4	CASSQDLGDRGAKNIQYF	TGTGCCAGCAGCCAAGATCTAGGGGACCGGGGAGCCAAAAACATTCAGTACTTC
NA	few	TRBV5-4	13	TRBJ2-5	CASSFQGGETQYF	TGTGCCAGCAGCTTTCAGGGAGGTGAGACCCAGTACTTC
NA	NA	TRBV29-1	13	TRBJ1-5	CSVEVSPRQPQHF	TGCAGCGTTGAAGTCTCCCCAAGACAGCCCCAGCATTTT
NA	NA	TRBV4-1	16	TRBJ1-4	CASSQDWPGANEKLFF	TGCGCCAGCAGCCAAGATTGGCCCGGGGCCAATGAAAAACTGTTTTTT
TRBD2	once	TRBV29-1	17	TRBJ2-3	CSVTLMSGGNSIDTQYF	TGCAGCGTTACCCTGATGTCGGGGGGAAATTCAATAGATACGCAGTATTTT
NA	NA	TRBV7-9	13	TRBJ2-5	CASSLSQKETQYF	TGTGCCAGCAGCTTGTCACAGAAAGAGACCCAGTACTTC
NA	NA	TRBV20-1	11	TRBJ1-4	CSASLSEKLFF	TGCAGTGCTAGTCTTTCAGAAAAACTGTTTTTT
NA	NA	TRBV7-3	16	TRBJ2-2	CASSLLGIEYSGELFF	TGTGCCAGCAGCCTCTTAGGGATCGAGTACTCCGGGGAGCTGTTTTTT
NA	NA	TRBV7-9	12	TRBJ2-2	CASVKPSGELFF	TGTGCCAGCGTTAAGCCCTCCGGGGAGCTGTTTTTT
NA	few	TRBV7-9	12	TRBJ1-1	CASSLGSPEAFF	TGTGCCAGCAGCTTAGGGTCCCCTGAAGCTTTCTTT
TRBD1	NA	TRBV6-6	16	TRBJ1-5	CASRVGTGAVNQPQHF	TGTGCCAGCAGGGTGGGGACAGGGGCGGTCAATCAGCCCCAGCATTTT
TRBD2	once	TRBV7-9	16	TRBJ2-3	CASSLLAGGRTDTQYF	TGTGCCAGCAGCTTACTAGCGGGGGGCCGCACAGATACGCAGTATTTT
NA	NA	TRBV29-1	13	TRBJ2-6	CSVEGRGANVLTF	TGCAGCGTTGAGGGCCGTGGGGCCAACGTCCTGACTTTC
NA	NA	TRBV5-1	14	TRBJ2-5	CASSFDTSQETQYF	TGCGCCAGCAGCTTTGACACCTCCCAAGAGACCCAGTACTTC
NA	NA	TRBV6-1	15	TRBJ2-7	CASSEAVGNSYEQYF	TGTGCCAGCAGTGAAGCGGTAGGGAATTCCTACGAGCAGTACTTC
TRBD1	once	TRBV15	16	TRBJ1-5	CATSRDRGQSNQPQHF	TGTGCCACCAGCAGAGATAGGGGACAGAGCAATCAGCCCCAGCATTTT
NA	NA	TRBV7-2	14	TRBJ1-5	CASSRLAGPSPQHF	TGTGCCAGCAGCAGGTTAGCGGGCCCATCGCCCCAGCATTTT
NA	NA	TRBV7-9	12	TRBJ2-3	CASSLALDTQYF	TGTGCCAGCAGCTTAGCGTTGGATACGCAGTATTTT
NA	NA	TRBV5-1	15	TRBJ1-1	CASSLGQGRNTEAFF	TGCGCCAGCAGCTTGGGCCAGGGAAGGAACACTGAAGCTTTCTTT